The 3 T cell receptor beta chains presented below share a single source sample, sequenced in a study of blood T cell repertoires in COVID-19 (TCRdb year 2020). Receptor amplification or capture employed the immunoSEQ multiplex PCR assay. TCRdb stores this immuneACCESS table with in-frame sequences only. Part of the clones is absent; in the studies checked, under half of the shortfall reflects unresolved V genes, and no reason is known for the rest. The sample table records 320,000 or so clones; around 85% of these occur just once. Approximately 1.9% of the sample comes from the top ten. Sequencing was performed on PBMCs or T cells enriched from blood (not recorded which). Receptors were obtained from a woman aged 25-40 years who had been exposed to COVID-19.

The CDR3, as DNA: TGTGCCTGGAGCGGACACCTCCCCGTGGATGAGCAGTTCTTC. This encodes CAWSGHLPVDEQFF. The rearrangement joins TRBV30 to TRBJ2-1, with D perhaps TRBD1 (5 bases). This CDR3 has 14 amino acids. From germline, CDR1 is GTSNPN and CDR2 SVGIG (reference sequence). The ends were cut back, 3 bases at V and 8 bases at J, with 17 bases in the middle.

This sequence joins TRBV7-3 and TRBJ1-2; 11 nucleotides align to TRBD1. V gave up 2 bases and J gave up 6 bases; unmatched junction bases: 5. The germline V gene encodes CDR1 SGHTA and CDR2 FQGTGA. This CDR3 spans 15 amino acids. DNA of the CDR3: TGTGCCAGCAGCTTAGGACAGGGGGCGCGTAATGGCTACACCTTC. It yields the protein CASSLGQGARNGYTF.

V usage is TRBV5-5 and J usage is TRBJ1-1; TRBD1 matches at 9 bases. The CDR3 is 13 amino acids. In germline, CDR1 is SGHKS, CDR2 YYEKEE (reference sequence). CDR3 sequence reads: CAATGGGNTEAFF. The CDR3 coding sequence is TGTGCGGCGACAGGGGGAGGTAACACTGAAGCTTTCTTT.